One sample yielded the 16 T cell receptor beta chains listed below, sequenced in a study of cytomegalovirus exposure and HLA in healthy donors. PCR amplification relied on 60 Vbeta primers (plus 13 Jbeta primers). Only in-frame clones appear in the TCRdb table, and some are missing; sequencing was by immunoSEQ multiplex PCR. The data hold under 200,000 clones, with roughly 70% observed a single time. The sample taken for sequencing was PBMCs. The receptor source for this set is a middle-aged woman in good health and CMV-seropositive.

V gene TRBV19 combines with J gene TRBJ2-2, with D unclear. The CDR3 totals 13 residues. Germline V gene sequence: CDR1 LNHDA, CDR2 SQIVND (reference sequence). The V gene lost 4 bases and the J gene lost 1 base, with 4 bases spanning the gap. CDR3 residues: CASSTLNTGELFF. The CDR3 coding sequence is TGTGCCAGTAGTACCTTGAACACCGGGGAGCTGTTTTTT.

The sample holds a few counts of this clone. CDR3 sequence (DNA): TGTGCCAGTAATGGCAGAGAGGGCGAGCAGTACTTC. It encodes CASNGREGEQYF. The chain uses TRBV19 and TRBJ2-7; D possibly corresponds to TRBD2 (5 bases). CDR1 is LNHDA, CDR2 SQIVND, per germline (reference sequence). The CDR3 is 12 residues long. V was pared by 7 bases and J by 6 bases, with 13 bases between.

The chain employs TRBV7-3 and TRBJ2-7, with D maybe TRBD2 (6 bases). The ends were cut back, 4 bases at V and 6 bases at J, with 22 bases in the middle. Germline values: CDR1 SGHTA, CDR2 FQGTGA. The CDR3 runs to 16 residues. The CDR3 loop reads CASSSIAGLTPREQYF. The CDR3 bases are TGTGCCAGCAGCTCGATCGCGGGACTCACTCCTCGCGAGCAGTACTTC.

This chain connects TRBV7-3 to TRBJ2-5; D gene ambiguous. Per the germline V gene, CDR1 is SGHTA and CDR2 is FQGTGA. V was trimmed by 1 base and J by 2 bases, leaving 5 bases between them. CDR3 length equals 13 residues. The CDR3 is CASSLIEQETQYF. CDR3 coding DNA: TGTGCCAGCAGCTTAATCGAGCAAGAGACCCAGTACTTC.

V usage is TRBV19 and J usage is TRBJ1-1; perhaps TRBD1 as D (5 bases). The CDR3 is 16 amino acids. Deletions cut 6 bases from V and 0 bases from J, with 17 bases between. CDR1 is LNHDA and CDR2 is SQIVND in the germline V gene (reference sequence). CDR3 DNA: TGTGCCAGTAGGCCTCAGGGATCGGTTTTGAACACTGAAGCTTTCTTT. Translation: CASRPQGSVLNTEAFF.

Worth noting for this clone: Different DNA sequences within this sample yield the same CDR3. The chain is built from TRBV7-3 and TRBJ2-5; no definite D call. CDR1 is SGHTA and CDR2 is FQGTGA in the germline V gene. The CDR3 totals 13 residues. V was clipped by 0 bases and J by 2 bases, with 4 bases between them. DNA of the CDR3: TGTGCCAGCAGCTTAACGACTCAAGAGACCCAGTACTTC. This sequence encodes CASSLTTQETQYF.

The V call is TRBV28, the J call TRBJ1-2; D is unclear. Per germline, CDR1 MDHEN and CDR2 SYDVKM. V lost 6 bases, J lost 8 bases, and 22 bases lay in between. The CDR3 extends over 15 amino acids. The CDR3 DNA sequence: TGTGCCAGCAGCCCCCCCCAGGCTGGGGAGGAAGGCTACACCTTC. Its translation: CASSPPQAGEEGYTF.

This chain connects TRBV6-1 to TRBJ1-1; TRBD1 matches at 8 bases. This CDR3 contains 15 residues. The trim removed 4 bases at V and 4 bases at J, leaving 8 bases unmatched. Per germline, CDR1 MNHNS and CDR2 SASEGT. The CDR3 DNA follows: TGTGCCAGCAGTGCCCAGGGGGCCAGGAGCACTGAAGCTTTCTTT. Its translation: CASSAQGARSTEAFF.

Remarks on this clone: Other nucleotide sequences in the sample specify the same CDR3. The J gene is TRBJ2-7, the V gene TRBV6-5; 8 bases fit TRBD2. From germline, CDR1 is MNHEY and CDR2 SVGAGI. V lost 6 bases to trimming and J lost 1 base; unmatched junction nucleotides: 5. The CDR3 length is 14 residues. The CDR3 DNA sequence: TGTGCCAGCAGAACTAGCGGATCGTCCTACGAGCAGTACTTC. The encoded protein is CASRTSGSSYEQYF.

The rearrangement links TRBV28 to TRBJ2-7; D remains ambiguous. Trimming took 2 bases from V and 4 from J, leaving 3 bases between them. The CDR3 is 11 amino acids. Germline assignment: CDR1 MDHEN and CDR2 SYDVKM. The CDR3 loop reads CASSLEYEQYF. DNA of the CDR3: TGTGCCAGCAGTTTAGAGTACGAGCAGTACTTC.

The chain is built from TRBV7-8 and TRBJ2-1; possible D gene TRBD1, 6 bases. CDR1 and CDR2 from the germline V gene are SGHVS and FQNEAQ. Deletions cut 5 bases from V and 5 bases from J, with 16 bases between. The CDR3 has 15 residues. CDR3 in amino acids: CASSLIDRFNNEQFF. The CDR3 DNA reads TGTGCCAGCAGCCTGATAGACAGGTTCAACAATGAGCAGTTCTTC.

The chain employs TRBV11-2 and TRBJ2-3, with 12 bases that match TRBD2. The CDR3 runs to 16 residues. Germline CDR1 is SGHAT and CDR2 is FQNNGV. V lost 8 bases to trimming and J lost 0 bases; unmatched junction nucleotides: 6. CDR3 bases: TGTGCCAGCGTTCTAGCGGGGGGGCCTAGCACAGATACGCAGTATTTT. Amino acid sequence: CASVLAGGPSTDTQYF. Filled out from reference TRBV11-2 and TRBJ2-3, the complete variable domain reads EAGVAQSPRYKIIEKRQSVAFWCNPISGHATLYWYQQILGQGPKLLIQFQNNGVVDDSQLPKDRFSAERLKGVDSTLKIQPAKLEDSAVYLCASVLAGGPSTDTQYFGPGTRLTVL.

The chain carries TRBV6-5 and TRBJ2-7; possible D gene TRBD1, 5 bases. Trimming cost V 7 bases and J 7 bases, with 17 bases left between them. The length of the CDR3 is 13 residues. CDR1 is MNHEY and CDR2 is SVGAGI in the germline V gene. CDR3 residues: CASTKGVTGEQYF. CDR3 in DNA: TGTGCCAGCACGAAAGGGGTAACAGGAGAGCAGTACTTC.

The V call is TRBV4-3, the J call TRBJ1-5, with D perhaps TRBD1 (6 bases). The CDR3 length is 17 residues. Trimming stripped 0 bases from V and 4 bases from J, with 16 bases between. Germline V gene sequence: CDR1 LGHNA, CDR2 YSLEER. The CDR3 region has the DNA TGCGCCAGCAGCCAAGATCGGTCAGGGGAGTGGAATCAGCCCCAGCATTTT. It yields the protein CASSQDRSGEWNQPQHF.

The chain couples TRBV11-1 to TRBJ2-4; 12 bases agree with TRBD1. Trimming at V came to 6 bases and at J to 7 bases, leaving 10 bases not matched to a gene. The germline CDR1 and CDR2 sequences are SGHAT and FQDESV (reference sequence). CDR3 length: 16 residues. CDR3 in DNA: TGTGCCAGCAGTCCGGGACAGGGGGCAAATTGGAACATTCAGTACTTC. Translating gives CASSPGQGANWNIQYF. Filled out from reference TRBV11-1 and TRBJ2-4, the complete variable domain reads EAEVAQSPRYKITEKSQAVAFWCDPISGHATLYWYRQILGQGPELLVQFQDESVVDDSQLPKDRFSAERLKGVDSTLKIQPAELGDSAMYLCASSPGQGANWNIQYFGAGTRLSVL.

The chain uses TRBV6-5 and TRBJ1-1; TRBD1 is a possible D gene (6 bases). This CDR3 region has 15 residues. V was clipped by 6 bases and J by 1 base, with 15 bases between them. Germline V CDR1 and CDR2: MNHEY, SVGAGI. The CDR3 region is CASRTTQGTNTEAFF. CDR3 bases: TGTGCCAGCAGAACGACACAGGGAACGAACACTGAAGCTTTCTTT.